The 25 T cell receptor beta chains below all came from one sample that was sequenced in a study of vaccination effects on CD4 cells after COVID-19. Sequencing was preceded by expansion of antigen-specific CD4+ T cells with viral peptide pools in the ViraFEST assay. Scientists isolated CD4+ T cells after an approximately ten-day culture period ended. Nucleocapsid antibodies were negative in the vaccine recipients, who had never had SARS-CoV-2 infection. Their antigens remain unidentified. The table came from immunoSEQ multiplex PCR; TCRdb's copy has only in-frame clones and leaves some out. The data contain about 38,000 clones, more than 60% of them singletons. The source material was CD4+ T cells from PBMCs cultured with SARS-CoV-2 spike peptides, sampled before COVID-19 vaccination. The receptors here all came from a human donor who received a COVID-19 vaccine.

This chain uses TRBV7-8 with TRBJ1-4, with 7 bases lining up with TRBD1. Germline V lookup: CDR1 SGHVS, CDR2 FQNEAQ. The CDR3 extends over 16 amino acids. V lost 1 base to trimming and J lost 5 bases; unmatched junction nucleotides: 7. CDR3 nucleotide sequence: TGTGCCAGCAGCTTAGTAAGGGGGCCGTCAAATGAAAAACTGTTTTTT. Encoded protein: CASSLVRGPSNEKLFF.

In its sample, this clone was seen a few times. The genes are TRBV5-1 and TRBJ1-4; the D is unclear. V lost 3 bases and J 4 bases, leaving 13 bases between the germline ends. Per germline, CDR1 SGHRS and CDR2 YFSETQ. This CDR3 has 15 residues. This chain's CDR3 is CASSWARTDNEKLFF. CDR3 in DNA: TGCGCCAGCAGCTGGGCCCGGACGGATAATGAAAAACTGTTTTTT.

In this sample, this clone turned up a few times. V and J are TRBV20-1 and TRBJ2-7; either TRBD1 or TRBD2 may fit D (5 bases each). CDR1 is DFQATT and CDR2 is SNEGSKA in the germline V gene (reference sequence). Trimming removed 4 bases at V and 6 bases at J, with 10 bases between. This CDR3 region has 11 residues. In nucleotides, the CDR3 is TGCAGTGCTAATCAGGGAGTCGAGCAGTACTTC. It is translated as CSANQGVEQYF.

The chain uses TRBV20-1 and TRBJ1-1; no clear D. Germline V gene sequence: CDR1 DFQATT, CDR2 SNEGSKA (reference sequence). The CDR3 is 11 residues long. Trimming removed 3 bases at V and 1 base at J, with 3 bases between. The CDR3 spells CSARENTEAFF. In DNA, the CDR3 is TGCAGTGCTAGGGAGAACACTGAAGCTTTCTTT.

This chain connects TRBV10-3 to TRBJ2-3; the match to TRBD1 covers 7 bases. CDR3 length: 17 amino acids. After removal of 4 bases from V and 6 bases from J, the junction contained 16 bases not matched to a gene. CDR1 is ENHRY, CDR2 SYGVKD, per germline. DNA of the CDR3: TGTGCCATCAGTGGAGGAATGGGACAGAGACATACGGATACGCAGTATTTT. Translated: CAISGGMGQRHTDTQYF.

This chain joins TRBV20-1 and TRBJ2-1, with TRBD1 matching 9 bases. V shed 3 bases and J 9 bases; nucleotides not matched to a gene: 12. This CDR3 has 15 amino acids. The germline gives CDR1 DFQATT, CDR2 SNEGSKA (reference sequence). The CDR3 spells CSASSEDRGYGEQFF. The CDR3 DNA follows: TGCAGTGCTAGTTCCGAGGACAGGGGATACGGTGAGCAGTTCTTC.

The V and J genes are TRBV5-1 and TRBJ2-2; D is possibly TRBD1 (7 bases). CDR3 length equals 18 residues. The germline V gene encodes CDR1 SGHRS and CDR2 YFSETQ. V lost 5 bases to trimming and J lost 3 bases, with 23 bases between them. CDR3 region: CASRGLPPFRGDTGELFF. Here the CDR3 DNA reads TGCGCCAGCAGGGGATTGCCACCTTTCAGGGGGGACACCGGGGAGCTGTTTTTT.

This clone appeared a few times. The rearrangement links TRBV4-2 to TRBJ1-5; D remains ambiguous. This CDR3 spans 16 amino acids. The ends were cut back, 0 bases at V and 0 bases at J, with 9 bases in the middle. Germline CDR1 reads LGHNA; CDR2 reads YNFKEQ. The DNA for the CDR3 is TGTGCCAGCAGCCAAGATACCGAGATTAGCAATCAGCCCCAGCATTTT. Its protein is CASSQDTEISNQPQHF.

There are a few counts of this clone. This chain connects TRBV2 to TRBJ1-6, with 9 bases fitting TRBD1. This CDR3 is 14 amino acids long. V shed 6 bases and J 5 bases; nucleotides not matched to a gene: 2. Germline-derived CDR1 and CDR2 are SNHLY and FYNNEI. The chain's CDR3 is CASRYRGHNSPLHF. The CDR3 DNA reads as TGTGCCAGCAGGTACAGGGGGCATAATTCACCCCTCCACTTT.

V gene TRBV12-5 combines with J gene TRBJ1-4; D is ambiguous. Trimming removed 1 base at V and 4 bases at J, with 4 bases between. Germline V gene lookup returns CDR1 LGHNT and CDR2 FRNRAP. The CDR3 sequence is 13 residues long. The CDR3: CASGLGLNEKLFF. The CDR3 DNA follows: TGTGCTAGTGGTTTGGGCCTTAATGAAAAACTGTTTTTT. Drawing the rest from reference TRBV12-5 and TRBJ1-4, the complete variable domain is DARVTQTPRHKVTEMGQEVTMRCQPILGHNTVFWYRQTMMQGLELLAYFRNRAPLDDSGMPKDRFSAEMPDATLATLKIQPSEPRDSAVYFCASGLGLNEKLFFGSGTQLSVL.

CDR3 bases: TGTGCCAGCAGCCGCGACAGGGAGGGCACTGAAGCTTTCTTT. Translation: CASSRDREGTEAFF. The J gene is TRBJ1-1, the V gene TRBV5-6; 7 bases align to TRBD1. V shed 4 bases and J 4 bases; nucleotides not matched to a gene: 7. Per germline, CDR1 SGHDT and CDR2 YYEEEE. The CDR3 is 14 residues long. Variable domain in full (rest from reference TRBV5-6 and TRBJ1-1): DAGVTQSPTHLIKTRGQQVTLRCSPKSGHDTVSWYQQALGQGPQFIFQYYEEEERQRGNFPDRFSGHQFPNYSSELNVNALLLGDSALYLCASSRDREGTEAFFGQGTRLTVV.

The CDR3 loop reads CASSLRGGNEQFF. CDR3 sequence (DNA): TGTGCCAGCAGCCTCCGGGGGGGCAATGAGCAGTTCTTC. V gene TRBV11-3 combines with J gene TRBJ2-1; 8 nucleotides match TRBD2. Per germline, CDR1 SGHNT and CDR2 YENEEA. Trimming cost V 5 bases and J 6 bases; bases outside gene matches: 3. The CDR3 runs to 13 residues.

By share, this clone ranks as medium-sized. V usage is TRBV7-2 and J usage is TRBJ1-1; D gene unclear. V was clipped by 1 base and J by 9 bases, with 12 bases between them. This CDR3 has 13 amino acids. From germline, CDR1 is SGHTA and CDR2 FQGNSA. Written as DNA, the CDR3 is TGTGCCAGCAGCTTAGAACAGAATCAACAAGCTTTCTTT. Translation: CASSLEQNQQAFF.

The genes are TRBV9 and TRBJ2-5; no clear D gene. The germline gives CDR1 SGDLS, CDR2 YYNGEE. Trimming pared 4 bases from V and 5 bases from J, leaving 12 bases between. CDR3 length: 13 residues. CDR3 loop: CASSPTLGETQYF. CDR3 DNA sequence: TGTGCCAGCAGCCCAACCCTAGGGGAGACCCAGTACTTC.

V gene TRBV7-9 combines with J gene TRBJ2-7; the match to TRBD1 covers 9 bases. The CDR3 covers 16 residues. CDR1 and CDR2 (germline): SEHNR, FQNEAQ (reference sequence). J gave up 2 bases and V 3 bases, and 8 bases lay outside the gene matches. CDR3 coding DNA: TGTGCCAGCAGCTTCGGACAGGGGACCCTACCCTACGAGCAGTACTTC. This sequence encodes CASSFGQGTLPYEQYF.

This clone was recorded only once. This rearrangement joins TRBV9 to TRBJ1-1, with TRBD1 identical over 9 bases. The CDR3 consists of 13 residues. Germline V lookup: CDR1 SGDLS, CDR2 YYNGEE. The ends lost 3 bases at V and 6 bases at J; junction bases unmatched: 3. CDR3 DNA sequence: TGTGCCAGCAGCGAGAGACAGGGGGCTGAAGCTTTCTTT. Translation: CASSERQGAEAFF.

This chain uses TRBV4-2 with TRBJ2-7, with D unclear. Trimming took 1 base from V and 3 from J, leaving 16 bases between them. Looked up from germline, CDR1 is LGHNA and CDR2 is YNFKEQ. The CDR3 consists of 16 residues. CDR3 amino acids: CASSQVPLLDIYEQYF. Written as DNA, the CDR3 is TGTGCCAGCAGCCAAGTGCCCCTTCTTGATATCTACGAGCAGTACTTC.

The V and J genes are TRBV19 and TRBJ1-3; 8 nucleotides agree with TRBD1. Losses at the gene ends were 6 bases for V and 0 bases for J; bases not matched to a gene: 4. Germline lookup yields CDR1 LNHDA and CDR2 SQIVND (reference sequence). This CDR3 has 15 residues. Here the CDR3 reads CASRRDRSSGNTIYF. The DNA of the CDR3 is TGTGCCAGTAGGCGGGACAGGAGCTCTGGAAACACCATATATTTT.

The V call is TRBV19, the J call TRBJ1-6, with D unresolved. V lost 6 bases and J lost 0, with 15 bases in between. This CDR3 contains 17 residues. CDR1 is LNHDA, CDR2 SQIVND, per germline (reference sequence). CDR3 DNA: TGTGCCAGTAGATCCACTAGGAGTAGCTCCTATAATTCACCCCTCCACTTT. Amino acid sequence: CASRSTRSSSYNSPLHF.

The chain links TRBV4-3 to TRBJ1-1; D might be TRBD1 (5 bases). The CDR3 runs 15 residues. CDR1 is LGHNA, CDR2 YSLEER, per germline. Trimming removed 1 base from V and 2 bases from J, with 11 bases in between. This CDR3 is CASSQVGLYNTEAFF. In nucleotides, the CDR3 is TGCGCCAGCAGCCAAGTGGGGCTCTATAACACTGAAGCTTTCTTT.

The chain combines TRBV4-2 with TRBJ2-7; perhaps TRBD1 as D (6 bases). The germline gives CDR1 LGHNA, CDR2 YNFKEQ. V gave up 0 bases and J gave up 0 bases, with 15 bases separating them. CDR3 length equals 17 residues. CDR3 DNA sequence: TGTGCCAGCAGCCAAGATTTTGAGGGACACTACTCCTACGAGCAGTACTTC. It specifies CASSQDFEGHYSYEQYF.

The chain carries TRBV5-1 and TRBJ1-2, with unresolved D. Germline lookup yields CDR1 SGHRS and CDR2 YFSETQ. The CDR3 runs to 15 residues. V was cut by 0 bases and J by 8 bases, with 17 bases left in between. The CDR3 DNA reads TGCGCCAGCAGCTTGGAAGGCGGTCTTTCCCCAGGCTACACCTTC. This gives the protein CASSLEGGLSPGYTF. The whole variable domain, remainder taken from reference TRBV5-1 and TRBJ1-2, is KAGVTQTPRYLIKTRGQQVTLSCSPISGHRSVSWYQQTPGQGLQFLFEYFSETQRNKGNFPGRFSGRQFSNSRSEMNVSTLELGDSALYLCASSLEGGLSPGYTFGSGTRLTVV.

J is TRBJ2-7 and V is TRBV7-9, with D possibly called TRBD1 or TRBD2 (5 bases each). CDR1 is SEHNR, CDR2 FQNEAQ, per germline (reference sequence). V lost 5 bases and J lost 3, with 14 bases in between. CDR3 length: 14 amino acids. The CDR3 is CASSPRDPGYEQYF. The CDR3, as DNA: TGTGCCAGCAGCCCCAGGGACCCTGGCTACGAGCAGTACTTC.

J is TRBJ2-7 and V is TRBV5-1; 7 positions match TRBD1. CDR3 length: 14 residues. Per germline, CDR1 SGHRS and CDR2 YFSETQ. The V segment lost 0 bases and the J segment 7 bases; nucleotides outside the gene matches: 7. CDR3: CASSLERGRGEQYF. The CDR3 region has the DNA TGCGCCAGCAGCTTGGAGAGGGGGCGAGGGGAGCAGTACTTC.

This clone has more than one count but fewer than ten. V and J are TRBV4-2 and TRBJ1-4, with a weak D call TRBD1 (5 bases). Looked up from germline, CDR1 is LGHNA and CDR2 is YNFKEQ. This CDR3 is built from 16 residues. The V end lost 1 base, the J end lost 8 bases, and 17 bases lay between the germline ends. CDR3 DNA: TGTGCCAGCAGCCAAGTGGTTGGGACGAAAAGCGAAAAACTGTTTTTT. This encodes CASSQVVGTKSEKLFF.